Following are 21 T cell receptor beta chains from one sample sequenced in a study of shared clonotypes between healthy human individuals. Repertoires were generated with immunoSEQ multiplex PCR, while TCRdb's copy carries only in-frame clones and drops some. The sample carries roughly 490,000 clones, less than 80% recorded once. Material: PBMCs. The receptors shown here come from a woman in her thirties or forties in good health. Some clones in this sample may be carry-over from other donors' samples.

This clone was counted between two and nine times. This chain uses TRBV7-9 with TRBJ1-5; 7 bases align to TRBD1. The CDR3 totals 13 residues. CDR1 is SEHNR, CDR2 FQNEAQ, per germline (reference sequence). The V and J ends lost 4 bases and 7 bases, in that order; junction bases with no gene match: 4. This CDR3 reads CASSSTGEQPQHF. CDR3 bases: TGTGCCAGCAGCTCAACAGGGGAACAGCCCCAGCATTTT.

The rearrangement links TRBV11-3 to TRBJ2-2, with TRBD2 matching 11 bases. This CDR3 contains 17 residues. Trimming at V came to 1 base and at J to 5 bases, leaving 6 bases not matched to a gene. From germline, CDR1 is SGHNT and CDR2 YENEEA. The CDR3 region has the DNA TGTGCCAGCAGCTTAGTTGGGCTAGCGGGAGGAACCGGGGAGCTGTTTTTT. It encodes CASSLVGLAGGTGELFF.

The chain employs TRBV4-3 and TRBJ2-7; 11 nucleotides match TRBD2. This CDR3 comprises 17 residues. CDR1 is LGHNA and CDR2 is YSLEER in the germline V gene. Trimming cost V 4 bases and J 3 bases; bases outside gene matches: 11. The DNA for the CDR3 is TGCGCCAGCAGCCCAGTCTTAGCGGGAGGGGGTCTCTACGAGCAGTACTTC. Its protein product is CASSPVLAGGGLYEQYF.

This clone has only a few counts. This chain joins TRBV28 and TRBJ1-4; D is perhaps TRBD1 (6 bases). The germline V gene has CDR1 MDHEN and CDR2 SYDVKM. The CDR3 is made up of 16 amino acids. V lost 6 bases, J lost 13 bases, and 27 bases lay in between. For the CDR3, the DNA is TGTGCCAGCAGCAAGGGCGGGGGCGCAAGAAGTCAAAGACTGTTTTTT. Translation: CASSKGGGARSQRLFF. The complete variable domain, with remaining parts taken from reference TRBV28 and TRBJ1-4, reads DVKVTQSSRYLVKRTGEKVFLECVQDMDHENMFWYRQDPGLGLRLIYFSYDVKMKEKGDIPEGYSVSREKKERFSLILESASTNQTSMYLCASSKGGGARSQRLFFGSGTQLSVL.

The genes are TRBV28 and TRBJ2-1; 10 bases map to TRBD2. V dropped 3 bases and J dropped 9; count of bases not matched to a gene: 5. Germline loops: CDR1 MDHEN, CDR2 SYDVKM. CDR3 size: 14 residues. This CDR3 is CASSFSSGRGEQFF. DNA of the CDR3: TGTGCCAGCAGTTTCTCTAGCGGGAGAGGTGAGCAGTTCTTC.

The genes are TRBV28 and TRBJ2-1, with D possibly matching TRBD2 (5 bases). V gave up 8 bases and J gave up 10 bases, with 15 bases separating them. Germline CDR1 and CDR2: MDHEN and SYDVKM. CDR3 length: 12 amino acids. CDR3 in amino acids: CASGLVGREQFF. In nucleotides, the CDR3 is TGTGCCAGCGGCCTGGTGGGGAGAGAGCAGTTCTTC.

V gene TRBV6-6 combines with J gene TRBJ2-3; a possible D gene is TRBD2 (6 bases). The CDR3 contains 15 residues. Trimming left V 0 bases short and J 3 bases short, with 10 bases between. Looked up from germline, CDR1 is MNHNY and CDR2 is SVGAGI (reference sequence). In DNA, the CDR3 is TGTGCCAGCAGTTACTCTGGCGGGATTACAGATACGCAGTATTTT. Amino acid sequence: CASSYSGGITDTQYF.

The chain uses TRBV14 and TRBJ2-2; 9 bases align to TRBD2. In germline, CDR1 is SGHDN, CDR2 FVKESK. With 1 base clipped from V and 5 bases from J, the junction kept 8 bases outside the gene matches. This CDR3 has 17 residues. The DNA for the CDR3 is TGTGCCAGCAGCCAAGGTCCGGCGGGAGGGCAAACCGGGGAGCTGTTTTTT. Its protein is CASSQGPAGGQTGELFF. The full variable domain, completed using reference TRBV14 and TRBJ2-2, is EAGVTQFPSHSVIEKGQTVTLRCDPISGHDNLYWYRRVMGKEIKFLLHFVKESKQDESGMPNNRFLAERTGGTYSTLKVQPAELEDSGVYFCASSQGPAGGQTGELFFGEGSRLTVL.

The gene calls are TRBV30 and TRBJ2-7; TRBD2 aligns across 14 bases. Germline V gene sequence: CDR1 GTSNPN, CDR2 SVGIG (reference sequence). There are 13 residues in the CDR3. J gave up 5 bases and V 8 bases, and 5 bases lay outside the gene matches. The DNA for the CDR3 is TGTGCCACCGGACTAGCGGGAGGACACGAGCAGTACTTC. Its translation is CATGLAGGHEQYF.

The J gene is TRBJ1-2, the V gene TRBV27; 7 bases line up with TRBD1. The ends lost 6 bases at V and 4 bases at J; junction bases unmatched: 5. This CDR3 contains 13 residues. CDR1 is MNHEY and CDR2 is SMNVEV in the germline V gene (reference sequence). The CDR3 loop reads CASSRDRAYGYTF. CDR3 in DNA: TGTGCCAGCAGCCGCGACAGGGCCTATGGCTACACCTTC.

This CDR3 reads CASSLEAGGAYEQYF. The CDR3 bases are TGTGCCAGCAGTTTAGAGGCAGGGGGCGCGTACGAGCAGTACTTC. The chain uses TRBV27 and TRBJ2-7; 8 bases are shared with TRBD1. The germline V gene encodes CDR1 MNHEY and CDR2 SMNVEV (reference sequence). The ends lost 2 bases at V and 4 bases at J; junction bases unmatched: 7. This CDR3 region has 15 residues.

In this sample, this clone turned up many times. The chain recombines TRBV19 with TRBJ2-3; TRBD2 matches 14 bases. V was pared by 4 bases and J by 6 bases, with 6 bases of the junction left unmatched. Germline V gene data show CDR1 as LNHDA and CDR2 as SQIVND (reference sequence). This CDR3 region has 16 residues. The CDR3 DNA sequence: TGTGCCAGTAGTACGCGACTAGCGGGAGGGCCGGATACGCAGTATTTT. It translates to CASSTRLAGGPDTQYF.

This clone has a handful of counts. The chain couples TRBV19 to TRBJ2-7; possibly TRBD2 for D (5 bases). The ends were cut back, 3 bases at V and 7 bases at J, with 13 bases in the middle. The CDR3 has 13 amino acids. Germline V gene sequence: CDR1 LNHDA, CDR2 SQIVND (reference sequence). CDR3 amino acids: CASSIGPSGEQYF. In DNA, the CDR3 is TGTGCCAGTAGTATTGGACCGTCGGGGGAGCAGTACTTC. Drawing the rest from reference TRBV19 and TRBJ2-7, the complete variable domain is DGGITQSPKYLFRKEGQNVTLSCEQNLNHDAMYWYRQDPGQGLRLIYYSQIVNDFQKGDIAEGYSVSREKKESFPLTVTSAQKNPTAFYLCASSIGPSGEQYFGPGTRLTVT.

This clone was seen just once. It may be a read error: a sequence one base away is much more abundant. The same CDR3 can be traced to other DNA sequences in this sample. V and J are TRBV7-9 and TRBJ2-1, with TRBD2 matching 8 bases. In germline, CDR1 is SEHNR, CDR2 FQNEAQ (reference sequence). The length of the CDR3 is 15 residues. Trimming at V came to 1 base and at J to 4 bases, leaving 3 bases not matched to a gene. CDR3 amino acids: CASSLGLAGYNEQFF. The CDR3 coding sequence is TGTGCCAGCAGCTTAGGGCTAGCGGGTTACAATGAGCAGTTCTTC.

The rearrangement joins TRBV5-1 to TRBJ2-1; maybe TRBD1 (6 bases). The length of the CDR3 is 14 residues. The V and J ends lost 4 bases and 8 bases respectively, with 16 bases between them. Germline V gene data show CDR1 as SGHRS and CDR2 as YFSETQ. The chain's CDR3 is CASSSGQSWDEQFF. CDR3 bases: TGCGCCAGCAGCAGCGGACAGAGTTGGGATGAGCAGTTCTTC. Full variable domain (missing parts from reference TRBV5-1 and TRBJ2-1): KAGVTQTPRYLIKTRGQQVTLSCSPISGHRSVSWYQQTPGQGLQFLFEYFSETQRNKGNFPGRFSGRQFSNSRSEMNVSTLELGDSALYLCASSSGQSWDEQFFGPGTRLTVL.

This chain connects TRBV2 to TRBJ1-1; D is unresolved. The V gene lost 5 bases and the J gene lost 1 base, with 8 bases spanning the gap. Germline CDR1 and CDR2: SNHLY and FYNNEI. The CDR3 sequence is 13 residues long. The CDR3 is CASSLGWNTEAFF. CDR3 coding DNA: TGTGCCAGCAGTTTGGGCTGGAACACTGAAGCTTTCTTT. The variable domain in full, completed from reference TRBV2 and TRBJ1-1, reads EPEVTQTPSHQVTQMGQEVILRCVPISNHLYFYWYRQILGQKVEFLVSFYNNEISEKSEIFDDQFSVERPDGSNFTLKIRSTKLEDSAMYFCASSLGWNTEAFFGQGTRLTVV.

The rearrangement links TRBV6-1 to TRBJ2-1; D uncertain. The CDR3 is made up of 14 amino acids. Germline-derived CDR1 and CDR2 are MNHNS and SASEGT. V lost 4 bases and J 5 bases, leaving 12 bases between the germline ends. CDR3 in amino acids: CASSASGSDNEQFF. The CDR3 nucleotides read TGTGCCAGCAGTGCATCCGGATCGGACAATGAGCAGTTCTTC.

The V and J genes are TRBV10-3 and TRBJ2-7; D perhaps matches TRBD2 (6 bases). Germline loops: CDR1 ENHRY, CDR2 SYGVKD. This CDR3 comprises 13 residues. Trimming shortened V by 4 bases and J by 4 bases, and 11 bases separated the two germline ends. CDR3 DNA sequence: TGTGCCATCAGTGCCGGGAGTAGGTACGAGCAGTACTTC. Its protein product is CAISAGSRYEQYF.

The genes are TRBV7-9 and TRBJ2-7; D may match TRBD1 or TRBD2 (5 bases each). The CDR3 contains 15 residues. V was cut by 4 bases and J by 6 bases, with 19 bases left in between. The V gene's germline CDR1 is SEHNR and CDR2 FQNEAQ (reference sequence). This chain's CDR3 is CASSYLGRERGEQYF. CDR3 DNA: TGTGCCAGCAGCTATCTGGGACGGGAACGGGGCGAGCAGTACTTC.

Comments on this clone: This same CDR3 is encoded by further DNA sequences in the sample. The gene calls are TRBV30 and TRBJ1-1; D is perhaps TRBD1 (6 bases). The CDR3 runs 15 residues. Germline CDR1 reads GTSNPN; CDR2 reads SVGIG (reference sequence). Trimming took 3 bases from V and 5 from J, leaving 19 bases between them. The CDR3, as DNA: TGTGCCTGGAGCGAAACAGGGAGAGGTTGGACTGAAGCTTTCTTT. It codes for CAWSETGRGWTEAFF.

This clone was found many times. V gene TRBV27 combines with J gene TRBJ2-7; either TRBD1 or TRBD2 may supply D (5 bases each). The CDR3 totals 15 residues. Trimming took 2 bases from V and 2 from J, leaving 13 bases between them. The germline V gene has CDR1 MNHEY and CDR2 SMNVEV (reference sequence). In DNA form, the CDR3 reads TGTGCCAGCAGTTTACAGGGTCTCGGGGCCTACGAGCAGTACTTC. Translated: CASSLQGLGAYEQYF.